This T cell receptor (beta chain) is drawn from a study of cytomegalovirus exposure and HLA in healthy donors (TCRdb year 2017). Regarding the research as a whole: According to an earlier analysis of 550 to 750 of the donors, 150 million to 200 million T cells yielded 117 million unique TCR beta sequences and 276 Gb of sequence data. Donor age, sex, ethnicity and CMV serostatus were compiled alongside the repertoire data. To study patterns of TCR occurrence, a later analysis re-analyzed previously published TCR beta repertoires from 666 donors and added high-resolution HLA genotyping. Class I and class II HLA loci were covered by the typing at four-digit resolution. Typing coverage differed by locus: A, B, C, DRB1 and DQB1 were typed in about 629-630 donors, DQA1 in 522, DPA1 in roughly 590, and DPB1 in 472. Roughly five DR-DQ haplotypes were treated as single units for association and clustering because of strong linkage in the cohort. Rather than drawing on any new phenotypic data, the later analysis identified candidate immune exposures from TCR beta sequences and the way those sequences occurred across donors. The study was designed to test whether signatures of past pathogen exposure could be identified by cataloging public T cell receptors. Of the roughly 400 genotyped donors, less than 90% were placed in the genetic ancestry cluster associated with self-reported Caucasian donors. To predict cytomegalovirus infection status, the study combined high-throughput TCR immunosequencing, statistical association of individual TCRs with disease status, and machine learning. Using immunosequencing, the study profiled T cell repertoires from roughly 650 subjects and related those repertoires to cytomegalovirus serostatus. Among around 400 genotyped donors of the cohort, an average of roughly 230,000 unique TCR beta nucleotide sequences was sequenced per donor, of which about 18% were non-productive. Along with the approximately 700-subject first cohort, a separate validation cohort of over a hundred different subjects was used. Around 300 gigabases of sequencing data and 78 million or so unique TCR sequences were included in an early release covering about 600 HLA-typed donors. In an earlier analysis of 550 to 700 of the donors, high-throughput TCR beta sequencing was used to judge whether each TCR beta V gene segment behaved as functional or pseudogenic. A later genetic analysis took genome-wide SNP genotypes for about 55% of the 666 donors and used that subset as a discovery cohort. Every discovery cohort repertoire had been produced on one sequencing platform.

The investigation overall reported the following: For the cohort, immune exposure information was limited to CMV serostatus. Presence/absence analyses assumed roughly uniform sequencing depth across donors, an assumption that may not hold. In this cohort, only TCR beta chains were sequenced, and detectable features were limited by the absence of alpha or paired-chain data. In a later analysis, HLA-associated TCR beta chains were found to be more clonally expanded and to have lower generation probabilities than equally common non-associated chains. In the study, around 150 TCR beta chains were listed as associated with cytomegalovirus. According to a later analysis, TCR association rates differed among HLA loci, with DRB1 alleles showing the most associated TCRs and HLA-C alleles showing the fewest. In a later analysis, around 17,000 TCR beta sequences were associated with specific HLA alleles at a false discovery rate of 0.05. Linkage disequilibrium might explain the correlated functional status among segregating V segments, but an unknown experimental factor could not be ruled out. A few of the identified cytomegalovirus-associated TCR beta chains were confirmed in vitro to be specific for cytomegalovirus antigens. V-gene and J-gene trimming of TCR beta chains was associated with a missense DCLRE1C variant in a later genetic analysis, and the association was replicated in an independent cohort. While some public TCRs were present in many individuals, most TCR sequences turned up only very rarely across donors. The earlier analysis of approximately 540 of the donors excluded approximately 15 rarely observed V segments, including chromosome 9 orphons, because counts were too low. In a later analysis, several top co-occurrence clusters were reported to appear linked to parvovirus B19, influenza, CMV and Epstein-Barr virus. Because HLA typing was missing for some donors at each locus, association tests included only the typed subset. In an earlier analysis of a few hundred of the donors, most TCR beta V segments were observed in productive rearrangements about 87% or about 30% of the time, broadly matching IMGT annotations. A cluster of highly shared sequence variants was judged likely to be a technical artifact of the sequencing pipeline. The authors suggested that the approach could potentially be generalized to other disease states and immunological phenotypes. In a later analysis, most CMV-associated TCR beta chains were found to appear HLA-restricted, with HLA associations seemingly driven largely by CMV exposure. Some IMGT-functional V segments, including TRBV6-2 and TRBV6-3, could not be distinguished by the 87-base-pair reads and were therefore excluded. The classifier was reported to diagnose cytomegalovirus status with high specificity and sensitivity in both the original and validation cohorts. When HLA alleles, especially DR and DQ, strongly co-occurred, TCR associations were difficult to assign to individual alleles. A further reported finding was that TCR beta sequences accurately predicted the HLA-A and HLA-B alleles for most subjects in the first cohort. In a later genetic analysis, fewer N-insertions in productive TCRs were reported among donors in an Asian-associated ancestry cluster than the 666-donor mean.

The library came from the immunoSEQ multiplex PCR assay. For the multiplex PCR, a mixture combining 60 forward primers for TCR Vbeta segments and 13 reverse primers for TCR Jbeta segments was used. Amplification of the CDR3 region of rearranged TCR beta genes was performed with a multiplex PCR assay on genomic DNA. Amplified TCR beta libraries were sequenced as 87-base-pair reads on the Illumina HiSeq System. Under the source paper's analysis protocol: A later analysis counted about 80 million unique TCR beta chains across the 670 or so repertoires, and roughly 10 million of these chains were shared by at least two donors. A nearest-neighbor algorithm error-corrected the raw reads and collapsed the reads into unique sequences, merging closely related sequences to remove PCR and sequencing errors. CDR3 sequences were aligned to IMGT reference sequences to assign V, D and J gene segments. For a sequence to be retained, a match of at least six nucleotides was required to both a V gene segment and a J gene segment. Rearrangements were called productive when the CDR3 lacked stop codons and stayed in frame with V and J; all others were non-productive. Following IMGT convention, CDR3 was defined as the stretch from the second conserved V-encoded cysteine to the conserved J-encoded phenylalanine. Sequences without an unambiguous match to a single V gene segment were excluded from the earlier analysis of approximately 560 of the donors. In an earlier analysis of several hundred of the donors, V segments were called functional above 56.7% productive rearrangements and were called segregating when the between-donor standard deviation exceeded 5%. A statistical classification framework was developed to diagnose cytomegalovirus status using the catalog of TCR beta chain sequences. A later analysis assigned V and J genes by comparing TCR nucleotide sequences with IMGT/GENE-DB human TR gene sequences. In a later analysis, CDR3 sequences and most-parsimonious VDJ recombination scenarios were assigned using the TCRdist pipeline. A later analysis defined each TCR beta chain by its CDR3 amino acid sequence plus V-gene family, and excluded reads lacking a unique V-gene family. To address suspected cross-contamination and a sequencing artifact, a later analysis removed roughly 640 highly shared, low-generation-probability nucleotide sequences. A later analysis calculated a clonal expansion index for each public chain from normalized within-repertoire ranks of inferred template counts. In a later analysis, generation probabilities were computed with a VDJ recombination model fitted to out-of-frame rearrangements, and the resulting probabilities were checked against IGoR. Hypergeometric tests were used in a later analysis to score TCR-TCR, TCR-HLA and TCR-CMV co-occurrence, with a repertoire-size bias correction applied to the TCR pairs. To estimate false discovery rates, a later analysis permuted the HLA or CMV assignments 20 times. In a later analysis, co-occurring TCRs were grouped using DBSCAN, and TCRdist sequence similarity was added for clustering within HLA-allele-positive subsets. Repertoires with fewer than 30,000 or more than 120,000 public chains were left out of co-occurrence clustering, as were about five repertoires with anomalous nucleotide sharing. The table comes from immuneACCESS by way of TCRdb, which keeps in-frame sequences with V and J called. Part of the clones is missing from these tables; in studies checked, under half for an unresolved V gene and the rest for unknown reasons. V and J calls plus clone size are reproduced from that table; the DNA served to infer D and trimming. The sample table records about 120,000 clones; roughly 80% of these occur just once. Approximately 30% of the sample goes to the ten largest clones.

From a lookup of the germline V gene, CDR1 and CDR2 are MNHEY and SVGAGI. The CDR3 sequence holds 14 residues, the cysteine and phenylalanine included. CDR3 DNA is the only sequence kept; it has 42 bases, read in frame from the first base. The germline V and J ends show losses of 7 bases and 5 bases respectively, and no gene match explains 6 bases of the junction. Note on this clone: Its binding antigen is unknown. No qualities accompany the bases; no much larger clone lies one base away.

The cohort was made up of approximately 670 healthy bone marrow donors. At the time of sampling, all cohort members were nominally healthy, though unrecorded immune exposures were likely present. The donor tested CMV seropositive, placing the donor among the 250 to 300 seropositive members of the cohort. Every donor gave a peripheral blood sample, and the peripheral blood mononuclear cells from that sample were used for TCR beta sequencing. The Qiagen DNeasy Blood Extraction Kit was used to extract genomic DNA from the blood cell samples. The rearranged chain carries TRBV6-5 and TRBJ1-1, with 11 bases matching TRBD1. The source of this sequence is a man aged 55 to 70 in good health and CMV-seropositive. Sequenced material: PBMCs. The DNA is as follows: TGTGCCAGCAAGTCGGGACAGGGGGGGACTGAAGCTTTCTTT. It translates to CASKSGQGGTEAFF.